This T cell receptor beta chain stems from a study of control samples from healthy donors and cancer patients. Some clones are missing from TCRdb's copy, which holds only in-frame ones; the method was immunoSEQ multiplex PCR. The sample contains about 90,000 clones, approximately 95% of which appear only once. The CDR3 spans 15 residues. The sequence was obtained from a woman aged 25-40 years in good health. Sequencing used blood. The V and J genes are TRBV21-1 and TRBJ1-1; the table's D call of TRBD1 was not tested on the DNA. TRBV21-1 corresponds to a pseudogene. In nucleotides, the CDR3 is TGTGCCAGCAGCAAAGAGCCAGGTAAGAACACTGAAGCTTTCTTT. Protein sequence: CASSKEPGKNTEAFF.